The T cell receptor (beta chain) under discussion was sequenced for a study of cytomegalovirus exposure and HLA in healthy donors. The overall study: Early on, a data release was issued that held tens of millions of unique TCRs from HLA-typed donors.

Deletions cut 3 bases from V and 3 bases from J, with 3 bases between. The CDR3 totals 12 residues. CDR1 and CDR2 from the germline V gene are SGHTA and FQGNSA. This clone was recorded a few times. Its antigen is currently unknown. The identical CDR3 is also encoded by other nucleotide sequences in the sample. Use of 60 Vbeta and 13 Jbeta primers characterized the PCR. Method: immunoSEQ multiplex PCR; TCRdb's copy keeps in-frame clones and lacks some. This table holds some 180,000 clones, approximately 85% found once. General study findings and limits: TCR beta chains numbering some 150 were designated cytomegalovirus-associated. The authors judged a highly shared variant cluster likely a sequencing artifact. Previous analysis showed most TCR beta V segments were productive about 87% or about 30% of the time.

The clonotype originates from a woman aged 45-59 years in good health and CMV-seronegative. The material sequenced was PBMCs. The rearrangement joins TRBV7-2 to TRBJ1-5; D remains unclear. CDR3 amino acids: CASSFNNQPQHF. The DNA for the CDR3 is TGTGCCAGCAGCTTTAACAATCAGCCCCAGCATTTT. The entire variable domain, with the rest obtained from reference TRBV7-2 and TRBJ1-5, is as follows: GAGVSQSPSNKVTEKGKDVELRCDPISGHTALYWYRQSLGQGLEFLIYFQGNSAPDKSGLPSDRFSAERTGGSVSTLTIQRTQQEDSAVYLCASSFNNQPQHFGDGTRLSIL.